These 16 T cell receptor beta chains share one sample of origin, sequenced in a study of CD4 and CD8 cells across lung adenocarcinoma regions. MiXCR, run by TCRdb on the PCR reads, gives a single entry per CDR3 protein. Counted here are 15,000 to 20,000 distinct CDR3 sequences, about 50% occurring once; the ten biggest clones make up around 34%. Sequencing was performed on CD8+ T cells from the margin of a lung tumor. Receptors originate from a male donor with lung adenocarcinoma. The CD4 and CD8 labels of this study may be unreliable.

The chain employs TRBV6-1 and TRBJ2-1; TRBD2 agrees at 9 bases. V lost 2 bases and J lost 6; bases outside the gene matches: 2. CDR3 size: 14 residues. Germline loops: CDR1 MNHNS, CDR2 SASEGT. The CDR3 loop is CASSEPSGINEQFF. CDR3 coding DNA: TGTGCCAGCAGTGAACCTAGCGGGATCAATGAGCAGTTCTTC.

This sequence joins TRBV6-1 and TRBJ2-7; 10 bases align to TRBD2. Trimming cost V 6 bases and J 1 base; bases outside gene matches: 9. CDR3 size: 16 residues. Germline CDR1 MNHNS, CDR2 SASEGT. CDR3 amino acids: CASRPPAAGGSYEQYF. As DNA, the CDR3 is TGTGCCAGCAGGCCCCCAGCAGCGGGGGGGTCCTACGAGCAGTACTTC.

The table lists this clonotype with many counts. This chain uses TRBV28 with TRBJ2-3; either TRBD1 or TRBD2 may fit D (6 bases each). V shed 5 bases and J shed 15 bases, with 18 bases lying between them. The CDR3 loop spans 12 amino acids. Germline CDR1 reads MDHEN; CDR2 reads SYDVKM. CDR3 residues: CASSPGAGQGYF. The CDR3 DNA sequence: TGTGCCAGCAGTCCCGGGGCGGGACAAGGATATTTT.

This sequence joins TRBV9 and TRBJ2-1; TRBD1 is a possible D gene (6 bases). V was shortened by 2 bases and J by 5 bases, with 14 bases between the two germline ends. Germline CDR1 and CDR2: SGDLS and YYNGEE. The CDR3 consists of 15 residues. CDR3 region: CASSVLGQANNEQFF. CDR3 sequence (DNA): TGTGCCAGCAGCGTTTTGGGACAAGCAAACAATGAGCAGTTCTTC.

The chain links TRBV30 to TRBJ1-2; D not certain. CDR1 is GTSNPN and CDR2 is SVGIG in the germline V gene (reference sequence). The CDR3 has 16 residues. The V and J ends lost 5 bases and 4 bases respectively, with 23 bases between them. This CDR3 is CAWFDLTGRSAYGYTF. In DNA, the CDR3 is TGTGCCTGGTTCGACTTGACGGGCCGAAGCGCCTATGGCTACACCTTC.

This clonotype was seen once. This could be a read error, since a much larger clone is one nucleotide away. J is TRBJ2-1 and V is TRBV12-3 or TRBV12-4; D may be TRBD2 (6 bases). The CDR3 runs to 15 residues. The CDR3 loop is CASSFAGMSDNEQFF. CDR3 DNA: TGTGCCAGCAGTTTCGCGGGGATGAGTGACAACGAGCAGTTCTTC.

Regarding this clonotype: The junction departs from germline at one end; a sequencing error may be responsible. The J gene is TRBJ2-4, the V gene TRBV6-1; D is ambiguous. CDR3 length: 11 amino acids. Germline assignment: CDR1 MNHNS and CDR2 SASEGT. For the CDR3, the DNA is TGTGCCACCTCTCCGGAAAACATGCAGTACTTC. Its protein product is CATSPENMQYF.

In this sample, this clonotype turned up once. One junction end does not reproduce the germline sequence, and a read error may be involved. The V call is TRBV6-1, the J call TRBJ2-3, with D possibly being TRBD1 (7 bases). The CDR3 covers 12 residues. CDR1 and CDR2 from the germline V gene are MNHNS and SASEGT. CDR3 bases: TGTGCGGGCAGGGGGGCCACGGACATGCAGTATTTC. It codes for CAGRGATDMQYF.

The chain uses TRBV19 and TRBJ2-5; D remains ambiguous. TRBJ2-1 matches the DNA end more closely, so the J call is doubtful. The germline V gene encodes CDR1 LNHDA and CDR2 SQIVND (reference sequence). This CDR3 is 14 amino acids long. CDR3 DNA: TGTGCCAGTAAGTTTGCGGCGGTATACAATGAGCAGTTCTTC. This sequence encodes CASKFAAVYNEQFF.

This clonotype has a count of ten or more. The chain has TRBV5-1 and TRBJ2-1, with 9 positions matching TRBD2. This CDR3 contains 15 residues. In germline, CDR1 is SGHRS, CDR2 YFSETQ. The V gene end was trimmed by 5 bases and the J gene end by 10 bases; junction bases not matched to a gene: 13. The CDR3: CASSGEGLAPLEQFF. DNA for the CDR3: TGCGCCAGCAGTGGGGAAGGACTAGCGCCACTGGAGCAGTTCTTC.

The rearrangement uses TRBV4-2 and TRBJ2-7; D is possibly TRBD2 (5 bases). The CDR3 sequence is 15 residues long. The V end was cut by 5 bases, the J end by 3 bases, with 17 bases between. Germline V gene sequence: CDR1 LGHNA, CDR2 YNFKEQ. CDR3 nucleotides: TGTGCCAGCAGCTACGGTAATAGCGAGTACTACGAGCAGTACTTC. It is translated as CASSYGNSEYYEQYF.

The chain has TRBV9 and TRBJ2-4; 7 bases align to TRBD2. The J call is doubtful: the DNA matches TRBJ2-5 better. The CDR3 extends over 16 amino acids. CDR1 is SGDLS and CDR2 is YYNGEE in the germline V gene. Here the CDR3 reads CASSLTAGVTAETQYF. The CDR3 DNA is TGTGCCAGCAGCCTCACCGCGGGAGTGACGGCGGAGACCCAGTACTTC.

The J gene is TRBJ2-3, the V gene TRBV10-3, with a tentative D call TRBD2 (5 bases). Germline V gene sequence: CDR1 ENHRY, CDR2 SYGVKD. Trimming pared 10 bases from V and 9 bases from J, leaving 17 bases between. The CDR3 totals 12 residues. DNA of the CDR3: TGTGCCAGTGGCACGTACGGGGAGACGCAGTATTTT. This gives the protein CASGTYGETQYF.

The CDR3 nucleotides read TGTGCCAGCAGTCGGAGCGGGACTGAAGCTTTCTTT. It encodes CASSRSGTEAFF. The chain combines TRBV6-2 or TRBV6-3 with TRBJ1-1; D is ambiguous. Germline V gives CDR1 MNHEY, CDR2 SVGEGT. Deletions cut 5 bases from V and 5 bases from J, with 9 bases between. The CDR3 extends over 12 amino acids.

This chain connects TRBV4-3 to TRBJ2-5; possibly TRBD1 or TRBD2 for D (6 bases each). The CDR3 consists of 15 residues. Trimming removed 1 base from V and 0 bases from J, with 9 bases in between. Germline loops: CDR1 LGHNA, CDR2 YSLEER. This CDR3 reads CASSQARGDQETQYF. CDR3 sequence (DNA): TGCGCCAGCAGCCAAGCGAGGGGGGACCAAGAGACCCAGTACTTC.

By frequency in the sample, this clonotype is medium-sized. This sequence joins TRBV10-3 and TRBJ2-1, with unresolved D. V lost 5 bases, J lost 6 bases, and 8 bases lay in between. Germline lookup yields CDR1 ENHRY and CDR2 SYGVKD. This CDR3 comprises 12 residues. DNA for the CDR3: TGTGCCATCAGTAGCCTACCCAATGAGCAGTTCTTC. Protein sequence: CAISSLPNEQFF.